Below are 25 T cell receptor beta chains sequenced from a single sample in a study of shared clonotypes between healthy human individuals. Repertoires were generated with immunoSEQ multiplex PCR, while TCRdb's copy carries only in-frame clones and drops some. The sample lists more than 400,000 clones, roughly 95% occurring once. Sequenced: naive CD4+ T cells sorted from blood. The subset was: CD45RA+ positively selected. Receptor source: a young woman in good health.

The rearrangement joins TRBV5-6 to TRBJ2-7; 7 bases fit TRBD2. The CDR3 consists of 17 residues. J was trimmed by 2 bases and V by 4 bases; bases with no gene match: 15. Germline V gives CDR1 SGHDT, CDR2 YYEEEE. Written as DNA, the CDR3 is TGTGCCAGCAGCGTGACCCCCCTGGCGGGAGTCACCTACGAGCAGTACTTC. Translation gives CASSVTPLAGVTYEQYF.

The chain employs TRBV14 and TRBJ1-2; D is unclear. Per germline, CDR1 SGHDN and CDR2 FVKESK. V was clipped by 2 bases and J by 5 bases, with 21 bases between them. The CDR3 spans 17 residues. CDR3: CASSQRAGTDSSYGYTF. CDR3 nucleotide sequence: TGTGCCAGCAGCCAACGGGCCGGAACAGATTCAAGTTATGGCTACACCTTC.

V is TRBV28 and J is TRBJ1-3; maybe TRBD1 (5 bases). Trimming pared 5 bases from V and 13 bases from J, leaving 12 bases between. Per the germline V gene, CDR1 is MDHEN and CDR2 is SYDVKM. This CDR3 is 11 amino acids long. This CDR3 reads CASSTTGIIYF. The CDR3 DNA sequence: TGTGCCAGCAGTACCACAGGAATTATATATTTT. Full variable domain (rest looked up from reference TRBV28 and TRBJ1-3): DVKVTQSSRYLVKRTGEKVFLECVQDMDHENMFWYRQDPGLGLRLIYFSYDVKMKEKGDIPEGYSVSREKKERFSLILESASTNQTSMYLCASSTTGIIYFGEGSWLTVV.

In this sample, this clone turned up once. The V gene is TRBV21-1, the J gene TRBJ1-1. TRBV21-1 is noted as a pseudogene. The CDR3 runs 12 residues. DNA for the CDR3: TGTGCCAGCAGCAACCCCGAGACTGAAGCTTTCTTT. Protein: CASSNPETEAFF.

V usage is TRBV18 and J usage is TRBJ2-5, with no clear D. This CDR3 is built from 13 residues. Germline loops: CDR1 KGHSH, CDR2 LQKENI. Trimming cost V 6 bases and J 1 base, with 9 bases left between them. The CDR3 sequence is CASSPTAQETQYF. CDR3 nucleotide sequence: TGTGCCAGCTCTCCCACAGCCCAAGAGACCCAGTACTTC.

The V call is TRBV30, the J call TRBJ1-5, with a possible D match to TRBD1 (5 bases). V lost 5 bases and J 1 base, leaving 18 bases between the germline ends. Per germline, CDR1 GTSNPN and CDR2 SVGIG (reference sequence). CDR3 length: 16 amino acids. The CDR3 sequence is CAWGTREDLSNQPQHF. In DNA, the CDR3 is TGTGCCTGGGGGACGAGGGAGGACTTAAGCAATCAGCCCCAGCATTTT.

This chain links TRBV7-6 with TRBJ1-6, with D tentatively TRBD1 (5 bases). V dropped 3 bases and J dropped 11 bases, with 14 bases sitting between them. CDR1 SGHVS and CDR2 FNYEAQ come from the germline V gene. The length of the CDR3 is 14 residues. The CDR3 DNA sequence: TGTGCCAGCAGCTTGCTGGCAGGGTTGCCACCCCTCCACTTT. Residues: CASSLLAGLPPLHF. Based on the CDR3 plus reference TRBV7-6 and TRBJ1-6, the full variable domain is GAGVSQSPRYKVTKRGQDVALRCDPISGHVSLYWYRQALGQGPEFLTYFNYEAQQDKSGLPNDRFSAERPEGSISTLTIQRTEQRDSAMYRCASSLLAGLPPLHFGNGTRLTVT.

Of note for this clone: The sample contains more than one DNA sequence encoding this CDR3. The chain joins TRBV6-1 to TRBJ2-4; no firm D call. Trimming shortened V by 3 bases and J by 0 bases, and 6 bases separated the two germline ends. The CDR3 sequence is 14 residues long. Germline loops: CDR1 MNHNS, CDR2 SASEGT. The CDR3 bases are TGTGCCAGCAGTGAGGCGTTAGCCAAAAACATTCAGTACTTC. The encoded protein is CASSEALAKNIQYF.

The rearrangement uses TRBV4-1 and TRBJ1-1, with a weak D call TRBD1 (6 bases). The length of the CDR3 is 14 residues. In germline, CDR1 is MGHRA, CDR2 YSYEKL. V lost 3 bases, J lost 8 bases, and 16 bases lay in between. DNA of the CDR3: TGCGCCAGCAGCCATCCTTCAAGACAGGTCGAAGCTTTCTTT. As protein: CASSHPSRQVEAFF.

The V and J genes are TRBV19 and TRBJ1-5; D gene unclear. CDR3 length equals 16 residues. Trimming left V 4 bases short and J 3 bases short, with 16 bases between. The V gene's germline CDR1 is LNHDA and CDR2 SQIVND (reference sequence). CDR3 sequence: CASSKRRRQDNQPQHF. The CDR3 DNA is TGTGCCAGTAGTAAAAGAAGGCGGCAAGACAATCAGCCCCAGCATTTT.

This chain joins TRBV19 and TRBJ1-5; D not certain. This CDR3 comprises 13 residues. Trimming stripped 5 bases from V and 6 bases from J, with 11 bases between. Per the germline V gene, CDR1 is LNHDA and CDR2 is SQIVND (reference sequence). Here the CDR3 reads CASSVTMVQPQHF. The DNA for the CDR3 is TGTGCCAGTAGTGTGACGATGGTTCAGCCCCAGCATTTT. The whole variable domain, filled in from reference TRBV19 and TRBJ1-5, reads DGGITQSPKYLFRKEGQNVTLSCEQNLNHDAMYWYRQDPGQGLRLIYYSQIVNDFQKGDIAEGYSVSREKKESFPLTVTSAQKNPTAFYLCASSVTMVQPQHFGDGTRLSIL.

The V call is TRBV2, the J call TRBJ1-3, with D unclear. The length of the CDR3 is 14 residues. The germline gives CDR1 SNHLY, CDR2 FYNNEI. V was cut by 7 bases and J by 0 bases, with 10 bases left in between. The CDR3, as DNA: TGTGCCAGCACAGATTCGGACTCTGGAAACACCATATATTTT. This sequence encodes CASTDSDSGNTIYF.

The rearrangement joins TRBV5-4 to TRBJ2-5; D gene unclear. The germline V gene encodes CDR1 SGHNT and CDR2 YYREEE (reference sequence). The CDR3 extends over 14 amino acids. With 4 bases removed from V and 1 base from J, the gap between germline ends came to 11 bases. Here the CDR3 DNA reads TGTGCCAGCAGCGCCGCGGTGGCCCAAGAGACCCAGTACTTC. It yields the protein CASSAAVAQETQYF.

The gene calls are TRBV5-1 and TRBJ2-1; D remains ambiguous. V was pared by 1 base and J by 6 bases, with 5 bases between. CDR1 is SGHRS, CDR2 YFSETQ, per germline. This CDR3 spans 12 amino acids. DNA for the CDR3: TGCGCCAGCAGCTTGTCGTCCAATGAGCAGTTCTTC. It is translated as CASSLSSNEQFF.

The J gene is TRBJ2-2, the V gene TRBV5-1; 16 nucleotides agree with TRBD2. This CDR3 region has 17 residues. Per germline, CDR1 SGHRS and CDR2 YFSETQ. V gave up 4 bases and J gave up 4 bases; unmatched junction bases: 4. Written as DNA, the CDR3 is TGCGCCAGCAGCCCGGGACTAGCGGGAGGGGGCACCGGGGAGCTGTTTTTT. It specifies CASSPGLAGGGTGELFF.

The CDR3 loop reads CASSVRRDGREQYF. The CDR3 bases are TGTGCCAGCAGCGTACGACGGGACGGTCGGGAGCAGTACTTC. The V and J genes are TRBV9 and TRBJ2-7; either TRBD1 or TRBD2 may fit D (5 bases each). Germline CDR1 and CDR2: SGDLS and YYNGEE. V dropped 1 base and J dropped 7 bases, with 15 bases sitting between them. The CDR3 extends over 14 amino acids.

The CDR3 loop is CASSPGLMTTQYF. For the CDR3, the DNA is TGTGCCAGCAGTCCAGGACTAATGACGACCCAGTACTTC. The V call is TRBV6-6, the J call TRBJ2-5, with a possible D match to TRBD2 (6 bases). Germline V lookup: CDR1 MNHNY, CDR2 SVGAGI (reference sequence). V dropped 5 bases and J dropped 7 bases, with 14 bases sitting between them. This CDR3 is built from 13 residues.

The V call is TRBV5-5, the J call TRBJ1-4, with 7 bases matching TRBD1. This CDR3 is built from 15 residues. Germline loops: CDR1 SGHKS, CDR2 YYEKEE (reference sequence). Trimming at V came to 4 bases and at J to 7 bases, leaving 10 bases not matched to a gene. The CDR3 protein is CASSRVLSGGEKLFF. The CDR3 DNA follows: TGTGCCAGCAGCAGGGTGTTGTCAGGGGGTGAAAAACTGTTTTTT.

V gene TRBV7-9 combines with J gene TRBJ2-2; D gene unclear. The germline V and J ends were trimmed by 7 bases and 4 bases, with 10 bases remaining between them. The CDR3 is made up of 13 amino acids. Germline V gene sequence: CDR1 SEHNR, CDR2 FQNEAQ (reference sequence). CDR3 residues: CASIAQPTGELFF. The CDR3 DNA reads as TGTGCCAGCATCGCGCAGCCCACCGGGGAGCTGTTTTTT.

This chain joins TRBV4-2 and TRBJ1-1; 8 bases align to TRBD1. The CDR3 extends over 15 amino acids. Trimming at V came to 3 bases and at J to 1 base, leaving 4 bases not matched to a gene. Germline V CDR1 and CDR2: LGHNA, YNFKEQ. The CDR3 is CASSQPGTGNTEAFF. The CDR3 bases are TGTGCCAGCAGCCAGCCCGGGACAGGGAACACTGAAGCTTTCTTT.

The chain joins TRBV5-4 to TRBJ2-3; 8 bases fit TRBD2. V was pared by 2 bases and J by 4 bases, with 15 bases of the junction left unmatched. CDR3 size: 18 residues. Germline CDR1 is SGHNT and CDR2 is YYREEE (reference sequence). Written as DNA, the CDR3 is TGTGCCAGCAGCTTTGGTGGTTATAGCGGGGACTCACCAGATACGCAGTATTTT. It is translated as CASSFGGYSGDSPDTQYF.

The V gene is TRBV5-5, the J gene TRBJ2-7, with D maybe TRBD2 (6 bases). V was pared by 2 bases and J by 6 bases, with 15 bases between. This CDR3 has 14 residues. Looked up from germline, CDR1 is SGHKS and CDR2 is YYEKEE (reference sequence). The CDR3 loop reads CASSFGGSPSEQYF. CDR3 bases: TGTGCCAGCAGCTTTGGGGGGTCCCCCTCCGAGCAGTACTTC.

The V call is TRBV5-1, the J call TRBJ2-7; D is unresolved. Germline V gene sequence: CDR1 SGHRS, CDR2 YFSETQ. There are 14 residues in the CDR3. Trimming pared 4 bases from V and 2 bases from J, leaving 13 bases between. The CDR3 sequence is CASSPRASTYEQYF. The CDR3, as DNA: TGCGCCAGCAGCCCCCGGGCGTCAACCTACGAGCAGTACTTC.

The gene calls are TRBV6-5 and TRBJ1-1; D unresolved. Trimming left V 4 bases short and J 5 bases short, with 17 bases between. CDR1 is MNHEY, CDR2 SVGAGI, per germline. CDR3 size: 15 residues. This CDR3 reads CASSSPGLSGTEAFF. The CDR3 DNA follows: TGTGCCAGCAGTTCCCCGGGATTATCTGGGACTGAAGCTTTCTTT.

The chain uses TRBV12-5 and TRBJ2-5, with 7 bases aligning to TRBD1. J gave up 2 bases and V 7 bases, and 22 bases lay outside the gene matches. The CDR3 contains 19 residues. Germline-derived CDR1 and CDR2 are LGHNT and FRNRAP. In nucleotides, the CDR3 is TGTGCTAGTGCCCTCGGCGGAAAACAAGGGACAGCTCTACAAGAGACCCAGTACTTC. Translated: CASALGGKQGTALQETQYF.